The following is a T cell receptor beta chain sequence with its context. Its antigen is as yet unknown. The record originates from a study of shared clonotypes between healthy human individuals. Broader study findings: Investigators collected only blood, and repertoires in tissues likely differ.

The germline V gene encodes CDR1 LNHDA and CDR2 SQIVND (reference sequence). The CDR3 contains 15 residues. Trimming removed 5 bases from V and 4 bases from J, with 14 bases in between. As originally analysed: ImmunoSEQ output held junction-only sequences without quality scores, so filtering differed. TCRdb's copy holds only in-frame clones and misses some; the assay was immunoSEQ multiplex PCR. That table is the source of V, J and clone size, and D and trimming were worked out from the DNA. Found here are about 460,000 clones, roughly four fifths of them singletons; the top ten hold around 12%. Only Caucasian adults living in Nashville, Tennessee made up the donor group. Unsorted material relied on 85 million to 95 million PBMCs as the source of genomic DNA.

The sequence was collected from a woman between 40 and 55 years old in good health. Some clones in this sample may be carry-over from other donors' samples. This chain joins TRBV19 and TRBJ2-2; D possibly corresponds to TRBD2 (6 bases). The sequencing input was PBMCs. For the CDR3, the DNA is TGTGCCAGTAGTTTGGAGGGAATACTCACCGGGGAGCTGTTTTTT. This gives the protein CASSLEGILTGELFF.